The sequence of this TCR beta chain was determined in a study of T cell changes during pregnancy in multiple sclerosis. Using immunoSEQ multiplex PCR, the repertoire was profiled, and TCRdb retains in-frame clones only, with some absent. The repertoire holds around 99,000 clones, with 80% to 95% as singletons. Deletions cut 5 bases from V and 4 bases from J, with 11 bases between. The CDR3 runs to 13 residues. Looked up from germline, CDR1 is SQVTM and CDR2 is ANQGSEA. The sequenced sample was peripheral blood, obtained in the first trimester of pregnancy. The receptor's source is a female donor with multiple sclerosis, enrolled in a pregnancy study. The V call is TRBV29-1, the J call TRBJ2-2; tentative D call: TRBD2 (5 bases). This chain's CDR3 is CSVSTSFTGELFF. The CDR3 nucleotides read TGCAGCGTTTCTACTAGTTTCACCGGGGAGCTGTTTTTT.